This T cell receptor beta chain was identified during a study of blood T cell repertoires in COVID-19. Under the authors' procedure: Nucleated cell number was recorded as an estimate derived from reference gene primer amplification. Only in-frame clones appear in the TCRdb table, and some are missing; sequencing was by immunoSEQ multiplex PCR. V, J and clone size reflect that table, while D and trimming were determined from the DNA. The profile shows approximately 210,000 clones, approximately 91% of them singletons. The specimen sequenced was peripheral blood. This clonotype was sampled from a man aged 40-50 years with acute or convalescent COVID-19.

This CDR3 reads CATGTSGTDTQYF. CDR3 sequence (DNA): TGTGCCACCGGGACTAGCGGCACAGATACGCAGTATTTT. V and J are TRBV19 and TRBJ2-3, with 10 bases lining up with TRBD2. The CDR3 has 13 residues. Germline trimming cut 10 bases from V and 1 base from J; bases unmatched to any gene: 2. CDR1 and CDR2 (germline): LNHDA, SQIVND (reference sequence).